The clone carrying this T cell receptor beta chain was recorded at least ten times. The antigen is unknown. This entry is derived from a study of T-cell reconstitution after alpha-beta-depleted transplantation in children. Unique molecular identifiers tagged the TCRbeta library. One entry per CDR3 protein results from TCRdb running MiXCR on the PCR reads. The sample gives about 290,000 distinct CDR3 sequences, over 7.5% of which show up once; 9.1% is in the top ten. CDR3 size: 15 residues. Trimming left V 0 bases short and J 7 bases short, with 13 bases between. From germline, CDR1 is MRHNA and CDR2 SNTAGT. Study-wide results and limits: About two months after transplant, alpha-beta T cells reportedly came from several hundred expanded graft clones. Some patients showed high day-60 TCRbeta diversity, which derived from surviving recipient T cells and thymic progenitors. After one year, T-cell counts and TCRbeta diversity mostly came from new T cells.

This TCR derives from a female patient aged 2 to 10 who had a stem cell transplant for Fanconi anemia, so the T cells may come from the graft donor. J is TRBJ2-1 and V is TRBV6-4; possibly TRBD1 or TRBD2 for D (5 bases each). The material was peripheral blood, obtained 360 days after TCRalphabeta/CD19-depleted stem cell transplant. Here the CDR3 reads CASSDSSGGGNEQFF. CDR3 in DNA: TGTGCCAGCAGTGACTCGAGTGGGGGTGGGAATGAGCAGTTCTTC.